What follows is one TCR beta chain and its context. What this receptor recognizes is not known. No quality values exist for individual bases; no much larger clone is one base distant. The sample's treatment or condition label, decoded: allogeneic hematopoietic cell transplantation with graft depleted of TCRalphabeta T cells and CD19 B cells. The transplant recipients were children given TCRalphabeta/CD19-depleted allogeneic hematopoietic cell grafts. The CDR1 and CDR2 encoded by the germline V gene (reference sequence) are DFQATT and SNEGSKA. V is reduced by 7 bases and J by 5 bases, leaving a spacing of 14 bases between them. CDR3 length: 12 amino acids, cysteine to phenylalanine. Only the CDR3 portion is preserved as DNA: 36 bases, with reading frame beginning at the first base. Libraries were prepared through PCR. TCRdb shows the sequencer as Illumina HiSeq 2500. To normalize quantification of the TCRbeta repertoire, the TCR libraries were built with molecular barcoding that relied on unique molecular identifiers. In-frame beta chains were kept once TCRdb had trimmed the public reads at Q25 with fastp and called clones with MiXCR. Duplicate CDR3 protein sequences are folded into a single record with the most common DNA and genes. The sample data list hundreds of thousands of distinct CDR3 sequences, and 10% to 15% of these were observed just once. Together, the top ten hold 2.2% of the sample.

The source of the sample is a study of T-cell reconstitution after alpha-beta-depleted transplantation in children (dated by TCRdb to the mid-2010s). At the level of the whole study: Using TCR repertoire profiling, the study followed T-cell immune reconstitution in a quantitative way in children after TCRalphabeta/CD19-depleted allogeneic hematopoietic cell transplantation. General findings and caveats noted by the study authors: In some patients, the high TCRbeta diversity seen at day 60 was put down to recipient T cells and intrathymic progenitors that had survived conditioning. The apparently early recovery of alphabetaT-cell counts about two months after transplant reportedly depended on only several hundred rapidly expanded clones that came from non-depleted graft cells. Over subsequent months, a decline in hyperexpanded clone frequencies was noted, and after one year, T-cell counts and TCRbeta diversity were mostly ascribed to newly produced T cells.

This TCR came from a male patient younger than 18 who had a stem cell transplant for acute myeloid leukemia, so the T cells may come from the graft donor. The rearrangement joined TRBV20-1 to TRBJ1-2, with a tentative D gene TRBD1 over 5 matching bases. This specimen consisted of PBMCs, mostly from graft donor cells, obtained 360 days after TCRalphabeta/CD19-depleted stem cell transplant. Here the CDR3 is given as CSGEGLLYGYTF. The nucleotide sequence reads as follows: TGCAGTGGAGAGGGGTTATTGTATGGCTACACCTTC.